This T cell receptor (beta chain) emerged from a study of blood T cell repertoires in COVID-19. Study-level background: Sites in the United States, Italy and Spain provided acute and convalescent COVID-19 samples.

Original methodology: Scientists estimated how many nucleated cells there were by amplifying reference gene primers. Using immunoSEQ multiplex PCR, the repertoire was profiled, and TCRdb retains in-frame clones only, with some absent. For V, J and clone size, that table is used; D and trimming come from the DNA. The sample lists about 87,000 clones; 60% to 80% were seen once. The V gene's germline CDR1 is MNHEY and CDR2 SMNVEV (reference sequence). Trimming at V came to 5 bases and at J to 3 bases, leaving 10 bases not matched to a gene. The CDR3 totals 15 residues. The source material was peripheral blood. The chain employs TRBV27 and TRBJ2-7; 7 nucleotides align to TRBD1. The sequence came from a woman in her forties or fifties with acute or convalescent COVID-19. The CDR3 loop reads CASSAIQGNRYEQYF. The CDR3 DNA sequence: TGTGCCAGCAGTGCCATACAGGGGAATCGCTACGAGCAGTACTTC.